The 16 T cell receptor beta chains in this list originate from one sample, sequenced in a study of response to subunit inactivated influenza vaccine. From the RT-PCR reads, TCRdb called clonotypes with MiXCR, one entry per CDR3 protein. The sample carries roughly 500,000 distinct CDR3 sequences, around 21% recorded once. These data also featured in a second study, about T cells expressing NK-cell markers. That paper states: TCR beta libraries carry UMIs added by 5'RACE template switching.

The source was CD4+ T cells sorted from PBMCs, collected 11 to 12 days after vaccination. Every receptor here comes from a man between 45 and 60 years old who received an inactivated influenza vaccine.

The V gene is TRBV3-1, the J gene TRBJ2-5, with TRBD1 identical over 10 bases. This CDR3 region has 16 residues. The J segment lost 4 bases and the V segment lost 4 bases, leaving 9 bases of the junction unmatched. Germline lookup yields CDR1 LGHDT and CDR2 YNNKEL (reference sequence). The CDR3 reads CASSRFRDRGRETQYF. DNA of the CDR3: TGTGCCAGCAGCCGATTCCGGGACAGGGGAAGAGAGACCCAGTACTTC.

This clonotype was detected a few times. J is TRBJ2-1 and V is TRBV6-6; 7 nucleotides align to TRBD2. The V segment lost 8 bases and the J segment 9 bases; nucleotides outside the gene matches: 10. CDR3 length: 13 residues. Germline V lookup: CDR1 MNHNY, CDR2 SVGAGI (reference sequence). The chain's CDR3 is CASGGTGGTEQFF. The DNA of the CDR3 is TGTGCCAGCGGAGGAACGGGAGGTACTGAGCAGTTCTTC.

On this clonotype: A read error is possible here, since a much larger clone lies one base away. V gene TRBV29-1 combines with J gene TRBJ2-1; D possibly corresponds to TRBD1 (5 bases). The germline V and J ends were trimmed by 6 bases and 4 bases, with 19 bases remaining between them. Germline V gene data show CDR1 as SQVTM and CDR2 as ANQGSEA. The CDR3 is 15 amino acids. The CDR3 region has the DNA TGCAGCGTCCGCCAGGGCCGAAACTTTTACAATGAGCAGTTCTTC. Protein product: CSVRQGRNFYNEQFF.

This rearrangement joins TRBV7-2 to TRBJ2-7; D possibly corresponds to TRBD1 (8 bases). Germline V lookup: CDR1 SGHTA, CDR2 FQGNSA. V lost 5 bases to trimming and J lost 4 bases, with 18 bases between them. The CDR3 spans 15 residues. CDR3 coding DNA: TGTGCCAGCAGCCCAGGGGGCGGGAGAGGATACGAGCAGTACTTC. Amino acids: CASSPGGGRGYEQYF.

This clonotype turned up a few times. V gene TRBV7-9 combines with J gene TRBJ2-7, with 7 bases matching TRBD2. Germline CDR1 reads SEHNR; CDR2 reads FQNEAQ (reference sequence). This CDR3 spans 14 amino acids. Trimming removed 4 bases from V and 3 bases from J; junction bases left unmatched: 6. The CDR3 bases are TGTGCCAGCAGCTGGGGGGGGGTTCTCTACGAGCAGTACTTC. Translation: CASSWGGVLYEQYF.

In its sample, this clonotype was seen a few times. The rearrangement joins TRBV7-2 to TRBJ2-3; possible D gene TRBD1, 6 bases. The CDR3 loop spans 14 amino acids. Between the trimmed V and J ends, which lost 5 bases and 4 bases, there was a span of 13 bases. The V gene's germline CDR1 is SGHTA and CDR2 FQGNSA. The CDR3 is CASSPQGRADTQYF. In DNA, the CDR3 is TGTGCCAGCAGCCCACAGGGTAGGGCAGATACGCAGTATTTT.

This clonotype was recorded many times. V and J are TRBV7-8 and TRBJ1-5; D gene ambiguous. The CDR3 consists of 14 residues. From germline, CDR1 is SGHVS and CDR2 FQNEAQ. V lost 5 bases and J 0 bases, leaving 8 bases between the germline ends. The chain's CDR3 is CASSRRHSNQPQHF. The CDR3 DNA reads as TGTGCCAGCAGCAGACGGCATAGCAATCAGCCCCAGCATTTT.

This clonotype occurred many times. The genes are TRBV2 and TRBJ1-6; 8 positions match TRBD1. Per germline, CDR1 SNHLY and CDR2 FYNNEI. V gave up 1 base and J gave up 7 bases; unmatched junction bases: 3. CDR3 length: 15 amino acids. The CDR3 bases are TGTGCCAGCAGTGAAGACACAGGGGGGAATTCACCCCTCCACTTT. Encoded protein: CASSEDTGGNSPLHF.

In this sample, this clonotype turned up many times. The V gene is TRBV4-3, the J gene TRBJ2-6, with a weak D call TRBD2 (5 bases). CDR3 size: 18 residues. The V end lost 0 bases, the J end lost 0 bases, and 12 bases lay between the germline ends. Germline CDR1 LGHNA, CDR2 YSLEER. CDR3 residues: CASSQEGGLPSGANVLTF. The CDR3 nucleotides are TGCGCCAGCAGCCAAGAAGGTGGACTGCCCTCTGGGGCCAACGTCCTGACTTTC.

Only a few counts were recorded for this clonotype. This chain joins TRBV6-2 or TRBV6-3 and TRBJ2-7, with D possibly being TRBD2 (7 bases). Germline V gene lookup returns CDR1 MNHEY and CDR2 SVGEGT. There are 14 residues in the CDR3. Trimming took off 6 bases at V and 5 bases at J, with 17 bases between the two ends. The CDR3 region is CASRMAGASNEQYF. The CDR3 DNA sequence: TGTGCCAGCAGGATGGCGGGGGCTTCGAACGAGCAGTACTTC.

The V and J genes are TRBV11-3 and TRBJ2-7, with 10 bases aligning to TRBD2. V lost 2 bases to trimming and J lost 2 bases; unmatched junction nucleotides: 3. The CDR3 extends over 15 amino acids. Germline lookup yields CDR1 SGHNT and CDR2 YENEEA. The CDR3 region is CASSLTSGVAYEQYF. CDR3 DNA: TGTGCCAGCAGCTTAACTAGCGGGGTAGCCTACGAGCAGTACTTC.

This clonotype was observed a few times. The chain joins TRBV5-1 to TRBJ2-7; no clear D. The CDR3 is 14 amino acids. V was clipped by 7 bases and J by 3 bases, with 17 bases between them. The germline V gene encodes CDR1 SGHRS and CDR2 YFSETQ. The DNA of the CDR3 is TGCGCCAGCTCCCCCGGAATCCCCATCTACGAGCAGTACTTC. Encoded protein: CASSPGIPIYEQYF.

The sample holds a few counts of this clonotype. The chain links TRBV27 to TRBJ2-3; 7 bases agree with TRBD2. The CDR3 spans 15 residues. After removal of 6 bases from V and 0 bases from J, the junction contained 6 bases not matched to a gene. Germline CDR1 and CDR2: MNHEY and SMNVEV (reference sequence). The chain's CDR3 is CASSPSAGSTDTQYF. The CDR3 DNA sequence: TGTGCCAGCAGCCCTTCAGCGGGGAGCACAGATACGCAGTATTTT.

There are a few counts of this clonotype. The CDR3 region is CASSRGLASYEQYF. The CDR3 coding sequence is TGTGCCAGCAGCAGGGGACTAGCAAGTTACGAGCAGTACTTC. The V call is TRBV21-1, the J call TRBJ2-7; the table's D call, TRBD2, was not checked against the DNA. TRBV21-1 is deemed a pseudogene. This CDR3 spans 14 amino acids.

This sequence joins TRBV2 and TRBJ2-7; 10 positions agree with TRBD1. The CDR3 contains 14 residues. CDR1 and CDR2 (germline): SNHLY, FYNNEI. Trimming cost V 6 bases and J 3 bases; bases outside gene matches: 5. For the CDR3, the DNA is TGTGCCAGCAGACTCAGGACAGGGGGCTACGAGCAGTACTTC. This gives the protein CASRLRTGGYEQYF.

In this sample, this clonotype turned up a few times. V gene TRBV20-1 combines with J gene TRBJ2-5; TRBD2 agrees at 10 bases. This CDR3 region has 18 residues. CDR1 and CDR2 (germline): DFQATT, SNEGSKA (reference sequence). Trimming cost V 6 bases and J 5 bases; bases outside gene matches: 21. In DNA form, the CDR3 reads TGCAGTGCCGCCCCAAAATCCCTAGCGGGGGTTATTACGGAGACCCAGTACTTC. Residues: CSAAPKSLAGVITETQYF.